Described below is a single T cell receptor beta chain sequence and its context. Its antigen is not identified. Naive CD8 cells, CD45RO-negative and positively selected for CCR7, excluded terminally differentiated effector memory CD45RA+ cells. Those who donated were healthy HIV-negative adults, with no recent acute infections or vaccinations reported. This record belongs to a study of shared clonotypes between healthy human individuals. The study, taken as a whole, reports: Four donors had around 5% of their naive CD4 clonotypes in common. Incompleteness in sorted-subset sequencing, despite large depth, was shown by rarefaction.

Splitting of each subset's genomic DNA was done evenly across several immunoSEQ plates. Profiled with immunoSEQ multiplex PCR; TCRdb holds only in-frame clones, not every one. The table includes about 680,000 clones, 92% detected once. Looked up from germline, CDR1 is MNHNS and CDR2 is SASEGT. Trimming removed 3 bases at V and 2 bases at J, with 7 bases between. CDR3 length: 13 amino acids. The rearrangement joins TRBV6-1 to TRBJ1-2; D uncertain. Sample: naive CD8+ T cells sorted from blood. This sequence originates from a man aged 25-40 years in good health. This chain's CDR3 is CASSDSQNYGYTF. The CDR3 bases are TGTGCCAGCAGTGACAGCCAGAACTATGGCTACACCTTC.